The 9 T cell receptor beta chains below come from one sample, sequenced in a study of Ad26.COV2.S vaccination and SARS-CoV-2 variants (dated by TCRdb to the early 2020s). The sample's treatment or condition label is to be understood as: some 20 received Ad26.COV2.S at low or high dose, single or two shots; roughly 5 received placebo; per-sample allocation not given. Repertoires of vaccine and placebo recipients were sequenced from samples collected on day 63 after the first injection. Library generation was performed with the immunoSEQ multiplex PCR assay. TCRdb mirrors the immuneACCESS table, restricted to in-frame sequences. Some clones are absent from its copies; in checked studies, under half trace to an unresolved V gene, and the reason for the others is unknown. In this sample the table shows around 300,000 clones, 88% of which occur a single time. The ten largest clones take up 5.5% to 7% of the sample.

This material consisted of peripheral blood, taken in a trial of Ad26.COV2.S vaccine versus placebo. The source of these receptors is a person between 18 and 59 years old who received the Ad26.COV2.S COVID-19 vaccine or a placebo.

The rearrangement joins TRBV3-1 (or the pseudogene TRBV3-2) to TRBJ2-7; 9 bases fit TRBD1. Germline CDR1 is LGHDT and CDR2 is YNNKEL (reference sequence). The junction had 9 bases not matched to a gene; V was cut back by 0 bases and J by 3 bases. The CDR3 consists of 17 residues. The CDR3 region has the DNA TGTGCCAGCAGCCAAGATCTTTGGGGACAGGGCAACTACGAGCAGTACTTC. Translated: CASSQDLWGQGNYEQYF.

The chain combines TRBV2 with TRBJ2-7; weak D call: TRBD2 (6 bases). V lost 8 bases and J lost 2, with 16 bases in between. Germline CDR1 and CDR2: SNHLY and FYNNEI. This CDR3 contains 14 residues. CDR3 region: CASAEDYPTYEQYF. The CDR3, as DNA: TGTGCCAGCGCGGAGGACTACCCTACCTACGAGCAGTACTTC.

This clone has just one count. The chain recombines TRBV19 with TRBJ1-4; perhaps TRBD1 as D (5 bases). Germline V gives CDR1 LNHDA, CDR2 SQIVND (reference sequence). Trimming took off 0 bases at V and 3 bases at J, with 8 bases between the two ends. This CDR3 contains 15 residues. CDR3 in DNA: TGTGCCAGTAGTATAGACAGGGTAGCTAATGAAAAACTGTTTTTT. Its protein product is CASSIDRVANEKLFF.

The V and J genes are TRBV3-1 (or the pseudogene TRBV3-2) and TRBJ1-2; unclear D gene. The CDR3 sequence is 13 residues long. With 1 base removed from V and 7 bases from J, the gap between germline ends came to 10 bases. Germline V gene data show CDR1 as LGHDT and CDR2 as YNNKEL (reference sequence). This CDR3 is CASSQGYGSGYTF. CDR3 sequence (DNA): TGTGCCAGCAGCCAAGGGTACGGATCTGGCTACACCTTC.

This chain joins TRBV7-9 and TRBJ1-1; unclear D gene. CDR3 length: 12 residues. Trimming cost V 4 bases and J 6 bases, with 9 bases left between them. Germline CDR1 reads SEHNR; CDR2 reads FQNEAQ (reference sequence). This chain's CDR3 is CASSSGIAEAFF. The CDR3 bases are TGTGCCAGCAGCTCAGGTATCGCTGAAGCTTTCTTT. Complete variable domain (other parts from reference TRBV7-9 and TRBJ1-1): DTGVSQNPRHKITKRGQNVTFRCDPISEHNRLYWYRQTLGQGPEFLTYFQNEAQLEKSRLLSDRFSAERPKGSFSTLEIQRTEQGDSAMYLCASSSGIAEAFFGQGTRLTVV.

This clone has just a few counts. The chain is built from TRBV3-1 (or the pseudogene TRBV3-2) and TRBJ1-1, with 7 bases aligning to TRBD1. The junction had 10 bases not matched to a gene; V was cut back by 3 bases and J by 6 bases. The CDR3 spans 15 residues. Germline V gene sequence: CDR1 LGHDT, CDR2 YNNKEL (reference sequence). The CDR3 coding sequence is TGTGCCAGCAGCCACCTCAGGGGGGGAGTCCCTGAAGCTTTCTTT. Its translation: CASSHLRGGVPEAFF.

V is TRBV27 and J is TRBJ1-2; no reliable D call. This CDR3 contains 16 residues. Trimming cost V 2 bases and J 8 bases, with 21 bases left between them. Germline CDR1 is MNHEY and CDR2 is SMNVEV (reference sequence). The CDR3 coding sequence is TGTGCCAGCAGTTTAGGAAGAGCCCTCTATACAGAAGGCTACACCTTC. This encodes CASSLGRALYTEGYTF.

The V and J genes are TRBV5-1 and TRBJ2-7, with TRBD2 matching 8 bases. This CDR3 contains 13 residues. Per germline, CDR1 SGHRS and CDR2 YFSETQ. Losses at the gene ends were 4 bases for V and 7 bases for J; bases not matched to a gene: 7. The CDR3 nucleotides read TGCGCCAGCAGCAACCCCCGGGGGGGAGAGCAGTACTTC. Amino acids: CASSNPRGGEQYF.

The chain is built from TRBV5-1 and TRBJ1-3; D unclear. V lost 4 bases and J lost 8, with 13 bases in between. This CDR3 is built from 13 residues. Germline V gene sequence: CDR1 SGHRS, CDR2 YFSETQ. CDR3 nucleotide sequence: TGCGCCAGCAGCGGATATTTGAGGGACACCATATATTTT. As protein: CASSGYLRDTIYF.